Reported below is one T cell receptor beta chain. The CDR3 sequence is 18 residues long. The trim removed 6 bases at V and 4 bases at J, leaving 13 bases unmatched. The source of the sample is a study of cytomegalovirus exposure and HLA in healthy donors. The PCR made use of 60 Vbeta and 13 Jbeta primers. Method: immunoSEQ multiplex PCR; TCRdb's copy keeps in-frame clones and lacks some. The table has 150,000 to 200,000 clones, around 75% seen once. The source is a woman aged 25 to 39 in good health and CMV-seronegative. The genes are TRBV23-1 and TRBJ2-2, with 11 bases lining up with TRBD2. TRBV23-1 is annotated as an ORF whose role is uncertain. Sequenced input: PBMCs. In nucleotides, the CDR3 is TGCGCCAGCAGATCCGCCCCCACTAGCGGGAGTTGCACCGGGGAGCTGTTTTTT. This codes for CASRSAPTSGSCTGELFF.